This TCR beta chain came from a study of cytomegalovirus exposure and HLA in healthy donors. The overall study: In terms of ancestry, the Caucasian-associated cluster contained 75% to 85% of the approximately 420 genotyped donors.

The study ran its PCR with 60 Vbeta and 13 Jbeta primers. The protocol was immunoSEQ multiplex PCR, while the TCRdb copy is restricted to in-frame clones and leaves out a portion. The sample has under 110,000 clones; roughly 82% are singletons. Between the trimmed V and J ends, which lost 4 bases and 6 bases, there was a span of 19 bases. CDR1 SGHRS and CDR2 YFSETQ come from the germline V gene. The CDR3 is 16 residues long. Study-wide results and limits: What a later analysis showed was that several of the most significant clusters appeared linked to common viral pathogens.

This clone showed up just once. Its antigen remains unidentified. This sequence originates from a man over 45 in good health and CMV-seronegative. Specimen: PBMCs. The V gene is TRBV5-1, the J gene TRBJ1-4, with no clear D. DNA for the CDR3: TGCGCCAGCAGCCGGGGTCTTCCTGAATGGGATGAAAAACTGTTTTTT. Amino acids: CASSRGLPEWDEKLFF.